These T cell receptor beta chains were read from a single sample in a study of T cells in Graves' hyperthyroidism and ophthalmopathy. TCRdb ran MiXCR on the multiplex PCR reads and lists one entry per CDR3 protein. The sample includes 370,000 or so distinct CDR3 sequences, roughly 14% of them seen just once. Sequenced material: blood. These receptors were obtained from a man aged 25-40 years with Graves' hyperthyroidism that later progressed to Graves' ophthalmopathy. Both conserved end residues are part of each CDR3. The D gene is left open where the match is weak. Where a row states a size, it is once, few, many or the class of an expanded clone; other rows omit it.

j_gene | abundance | d_gene | v_gene | CDR3nt | CDR3aa
TRBJ1-4 | - | - | TRBV15 | TGTGCCACCAGCGGTGACCCAGGGCCTTGGGAAAAACTGTTTTTT | CATSGDPGPWEKLFF
TRBJ1-1 | many | - | TRBV30 | TGTGCCTGGAGTAGGAGGGTCACTGAAGCTTTCTTT | CAWSRRVTEAFF
TRBJ1-2 | many | - | TRBV18 | TGTGCCAGCTCACCCGACGGGTCCTATGGCTACACCTTC | CASSPDGSYGYTF
TRBJ1-3 | few | TRBD1 | TRBV3-1 | TGTGCCAGCAGCCATCCCATTTGGGACAGTCGGTTCGATTCTGGAAACACCATATATTTT | CASSHPIWDSRFDSGNTIYF
TRBJ2-5 | - | - | TRBV7-9 | TGTGCCAGCAGCGTACAAACACAGGGTGATGGAGAGACCCAGTACTTC | CASSVQTQGDGETQYF
TRBJ2-7 | many | - | TRBV10-3 | TGTGCCATCAGTGAGTCGAACGGCTCGGAGCAGTACTTC | CAISESNGSEQYF
TRBJ2-5 | - | - | TRBV12-3/TRBV12-4 | TGTGCCAGCAGTCGGAACGGTGACCAGTACTTC | CASSRNGDQYF
TRBJ1-6 | many | - | TRBV2 | TGTGCCAGCAGTCAAAACAGCCCGAGGACACCCCTCCACTTT | CASSQNSPRTPLHF
TRBJ1-1 | many | - | TRBV5-1 | TGCGCCAGCAGCCACTCAAGTAGGAACTCTGAAGCTTTCTTT | CASSHSSRNSEAFF
TRBJ2-2 | - | TRBD2 | TRBV5-1 | TGCGCCAGCAGCCTGGGACTAGCGGAGACCGGGGAGCTGTTTTTT | CASSLGLAETGELFF
TRBJ1-1 | many | - | TRBV27 | TGTGCCAGCAGTTCCCCTGACAGGTCGAGGGCTGAAGCTTTCTTT | CASSSPDRSRAEAFF
TRBJ2-7 | few | - | TRBV6-2/TRBV6-3 | TGTGCCAGCAGTTCCCCCCAAGAAGAGCAGTACTTC | CASSSPQEEQYF
TRBJ2-5 | few | TRBD2 | TRBV5-1 | TGCGCCAGCAGCACCTCTAGCGGGGGGTACCAAGAGACCCAGTACTTC | CASSTSSGGYQETQYF
TRBJ1-1 | many | - | TRBV12-3/TRBV12-4 | TGTGCCAGCGGAACTGAAGCTTTCTTT | CASGTEAFF
TRBJ2-5 | - | - | TRBV7-9 | TGTGCCAGCAGCTATGGGATTTCAGAGACCCAGTACTTC | CASSYGISETQYF
TRBJ1-1 | - | - | TRBV19 | TGTGCCAGTAGTAAGCCCAGGGGCCTGAACACTGAAGCTTTCTTT | CASSKPRGLNTEAFF
TRBJ2-1 | many | TRBD2 | TRBV6-1 | TGTGCCAGCACTTCACTAGCGGGGGACTACAATGAGCAGTTCTTC | CASTSLAGDYNEQFF
TRBJ2-5 | many | - | TRBV7-6 | TGTGCCAGCAGCTTATCGCAGGGAAAGGAAGAGACCCAGTACTTC | CASSLSQGKEETQYF
TRBJ2-7 | many | - | TRBV10-1 | TGCGCCAGCAGTGGGTCGAAAGCGGACGAGCAGTACTTC | CASSGSKADEQYF
TRBJ1-1 | many | TRBD1 | TRBV7-9 | TGTGCCAGCAGCAAGGACAGGGGAGGGGTGGACACTGAAGCTTTCTTT | CASSKDRGGVDTEAFF
TRBJ2-5 | many | TRBD1 | TRBV9 | TGTGCCAGCAACTCCCTAGGGGGCGGGCAAGAGACCCAGTACTTC | CASNSLGGGQETQYF
TRBJ2-2 | many | TRBD2 | TRBV5-1 | TGCGCCAGCAGCTTTCTAGCGGGGTCGACCGGGGAGCTGTTTTTT | CASSFLAGSTGELFF
TRBJ1-1 | many | - | TRBV12-3/TRBV12-4 | TGTGCCAGCAGTAATGGACTCCCGCGGACTGAAGCTTTCTTT | CASSNGLPRTEAFF
TRBJ2-5 | few | - | TRBV18 | TGTGCCAGCTCACCAGCTCGGAAACAAGAGACCCAGTACTTC | CASSPARKQETQYF
TRBJ1-2 | many | - | TRBV27 | TGTGCCAGCAGTTCCAGGGACCGACTACAACATGGCTACACCTTC | CASSSRDRLQHGYTF
TRBJ1-6 | many | TRBD1 | TRBV12-5 | TGTGCTAGTGGCGAATCCCCGGACAGGGATAATTCACCCCTCCACTTT | CASGESPDRDNSPLHF
TRBJ2-5 | many | - | TRBV28 | TGTGCCAGCCTATCGACCGGGGTTCCAGAGACCCAGTACTTC | CASLSTGVPETQYF
TRBJ1-1 | many | TRBD1 | TRBV20-1 | TGCAGTGCTAGAGATCTCCCAGGGGGGACTGAAGCTTTCTTT | CSARDLPGGTEAFF
TRBJ2-1 | many | - | TRBV20-1 | TGCAGTGCTAGAGTTCCCAGACAGCGCAATGAGCAGTTCTTC | CSARVPRQRNEQFF
TRBJ2-2 | many | - | TRBV11-2 | TGTGCCAGCAGCTTAGGCTCCGGGCTAGAGAACACCGGGGAGCTGTTTTTT | CASSLGSGLENTGELFF
TRBJ1-2 | once | - | TRBV28 | TGTGCCAGCAAGACAGAACCTAACTATGGCTACACCTTC | CASKTEPNYGYTF
TRBJ2-3 | many | TRBD2 | TRBV2 | TGTGCCAGCAGTGTGGAGACTAGCGCCACAGATACGCAGTATTTT | CASSVETSATDTQYF
TRBJ2-7 | - | TRBD1 | TRBV27 | TGTGCCAGCAGTTTTGGGGACAGGGGAACCTACGAGCAGTACTTC | CASSFGDRGTYEQYF
TRBJ2-2 | few | - | TRBV7-9 | TGTGCCAGCACAGGACCCCCCGGGGAGCTGTTTTTT | CASTGPPGELFF
TRBJ2-1 | few | - | TRBV30 | TGTGCCTGGAGTCAAAACAGGGCCAATGAGCAGTTCTTC | CAWSQNRANEQFF
TRBJ2-5 | - | - | TRBV7-2 | TGTGCCAGCAGCCCAGTGCGGCAGCTCCAAGAGACCCAGTACTTC | CASSPVRQLQETQYF
TRBJ2-7 | - | - | TRBV12-5 | TGTGCTAGTGGTTTGGTCCTCGAACGGGGGGCGCCGGCGGAGCAGTACTTC | CASGLVLERGAPAEQYF
TRBJ1-3 | many | - | TRBV13 | TGTGCCAGCAGCTCGTGGACATTCTCTGGAAACACCATATATTTT | CASSSWTFSGNTIYF